This T cell receptor (beta chain) was found in a study of shared clonotypes between healthy human individuals. The V and J ends lost 4 bases and 4 bases respectively, with 11 bases between them. The CDR3 is 13 residues long. CDR1 and CDR2 (germline): SGHRS, YFSETQ. The authors ran the assay at deep level. Libraries were prepared by immunoSEQ multiplex PCR; TCRdb keeps only in-frame clonotypes and omits some of them. The sample consists of about a million clones, approximately 80% of them appearing once. This clone has a single count. Its antigen is currently unknown. General observations from the study: Clonotype sharing among donors was thought likely to change with sequencing depth.

Sequencing input: memory CD4+ T cells from PBMCs. Stated subset: CD45RA-negative fraction. The TCR sequence derives from a man aged 18 to 30 in good health. Some clones in this sample may be carry-over from other donors' samples. The rearrangement joins TRBV5-1 to TRBJ1-2; D gene ambiguous. DNA for the CDR3: TGCGCCAGCAGCGCCGTAGTCGGCTATGGCTACACCTTC. This gives the protein CASSAVVGYGYTF.